Following are 24 T cell receptor beta chains from one sample sequenced in a study of T cell repertoires in cytomegalovirus infection. TCRdb ran MiXCR on the reads and lists one entry per CDR3 protein. Seen here are some 220,000 distinct CDR3 sequences, roughly 12% observed once, and the top ten hold 1.5% to 2%. The sequenced material came from PBMCs. The receptors originated from a human donor in good health (CMV status not recorded). Some clones in this sample may be carry-over from other donors' samples.

This clonotype has a count of ten or more. The chain has TRBV6-5 and TRBJ2-5, with 11 positions matching TRBD1. After removal of 4 bases from V and 1 base from J, the junction contained 5 bases not matched to a gene. The CDR3 is 16 residues long. Germline V gene sequence: CDR1 MNHEY, CDR2 SVGAGI. The CDR3 loop is CASSSGQGAIQETQYF. For the CDR3, the DNA is TGTGCCAGCAGTTCCGGACAGGGGGCAATCCAAGAGACCCAGTACTTC.

This clonotype was recorded only once. Since a much larger clone is just one base distant, this may be a read error. The rearrangement uses TRBV15 and TRBJ1-2; 9 nucleotides align to TRBD1. Trimming cost V 2 bases and J 0 bases; bases outside gene matches: 4. Germline V CDR1 and CDR2: LNHNV, YYDKDF (reference sequence). CDR3 size: 16 residues. The CDR3 region has the DNA TGTGCCACCAGCAGATTCAGGACAGGGGCTAACTATGGCTACACCTTC. Its protein product is CATSRFRTGANYGYTF.

The table lists this clonotype with many counts. DNA for the CDR3: TGTGCCAGCAGTTTATCGGGCCCGAAACGGGCTGAAGCTTTCTTT. Amino acids: CASSLSGPKRAEAFF. The chain links TRBV12-3 or TRBV12-4 to TRBJ1-1; D uncertain. V lost 2 bases, J lost 6 bases, and 16 bases lay in between. There are 15 residues in the CDR3.

This clonotype was counted at least ten times. This chain links TRBV20-1 with TRBJ2-5; TRBD2 matches 14 bases. V shed 8 bases and J 4 bases; nucleotides not matched to a gene: 6. CDR1 and CDR2 from the germline V gene are DFQATT and SNEGSKA (reference sequence). There are 14 residues in the CDR3. DNA for the CDR3: TGCAGTACCGGGACTAGCGGGAGAGGAGAGACCCAGTACTTC. Its protein product is CSTGTSGRGETQYF.

This clonotype appeared many times. The CDR3 protein is CASSLGPPDNSPLHF. The CDR3, as DNA: TGTGCCAGCAGCTTAGGCCCTCCGGATAATTCACCCCTCCACTTT. The gene calls are TRBV7-2 and TRBJ1-6, with no clear D. Trimming pared 1 base from V and 5 bases from J, leaving 9 bases between. Germline V gives CDR1 SGHTA, CDR2 FQGNSA. This CDR3 comprises 15 residues.

This clonotype was found a few times. V is TRBV5-1 and J is TRBJ1-1, with no clear D. The CDR3 loop spans 13 amino acids. Deletions cut 5 bases from V and 5 bases from J, with 13 bases between. Germline values: CDR1 SGHRS, CDR2 YFSETQ. The CDR3 is CASRESGRTEAFF. Here the CDR3 DNA reads TGCGCCAGCAGAGAATCCGGACGGACTGAAGCTTTCTTT.

This clonotype occurred a few times. The V call is TRBV11-3, the J call TRBJ2-7; 9 bases map to TRBD1. The germline gives CDR1 SGHNT, CDR2 YENEEA. V lost 6 bases and J lost 5; bases outside the gene matches: 2. CDR3 length equals 12 residues. This CDR3 is CASSRDRDEQYF. For the CDR3, the DNA is TGTGCCAGCAGTCGGGACAGGGACGAGCAGTACTTC.

This clonotype was found many times. The chain has TRBV7-2 and TRBJ2-3, with a tentative D call TRBD2 (6 bases). Germline lookup yields CDR1 SGHTA and CDR2 FQGNSA. The V end was cut by 6 bases, the J end by 4 bases, with 17 bases between. CDR3 length: 15 residues. The DNA for the CDR3 is TGTGCCAGCAGTCCCCCGGGACTGGGGCCAGATACGCAGTATTTT. Translated, it gives CASSPPGLGPDTQYF.

This clonotype was seen a handful of times. The chain joins TRBV5-6 to TRBJ1-3; D uncertain. Germline-derived CDR1 and CDR2 are SGHDT and YYEEEE. V was clipped by 4 bases and J by 4 bases, with 12 bases between them. CDR3 length equals 14 residues. The CDR3 coding sequence is TGTGCCAGCAGCCCTCTCTCGGCCGGAAACACCATATATTTT. Protein: CASSPLSAGNTIYF.

Of note for this clonotype: A much larger clone is a single base away; this may be a read error. No conserved phenylalanine or tryptophan is present at the end of the CDR3, so a read error is the likely explanation. The chain carries TRBV6-1 and TRBJ1-4; D unclear. The CDR3 consists of 15 residues. V was clipped by 0 bases and J by 0 bases, with 5 bases between them. The germline V gene has CDR1 MNHNS and CDR2 SASEGT. CDR3 loop: CASSEAAATNEKLFV. The CDR3 DNA reads as TGTGCCAGCAGTGAAGCGGCGGCAACTAATGAAAAACTGTTTGTT.

At least ten counts were recorded for this clonotype. This rearrangement joins TRBV15 to TRBJ2-7, with 8 bases aligning to TRBD2. The V gene end was trimmed by 5 bases and the J gene end by 4 bases; junction bases not matched to a gene: 7. The CDR3 totals 14 residues. CDR1 and CDR2 (germline): LNHNV, YYDKDF (reference sequence). CDR3 protein: CATSRSGAFYEQYF. DNA of the CDR3: TGTGCCACCAGCCGTAGCGGGGCCTTTTACGAGCAGTACTTC.

This clonotype came up many times. This chain connects TRBV14 to TRBJ2-3, with D perhaps TRBD2 (5 bases). Trimming pared 1 base from V and 4 bases from J, leaving 12 bases between. The germline gives CDR1 SGHDN, CDR2 FVKESK. The CDR3 is made up of 15 amino acids. The CDR3 sequence is CASSQGGIGPDTQYF. The CDR3 nucleotides are TGTGCCAGCAGCCAAGGAGGGATAGGGCCAGATACGCAGTATTTT.

On this clonotype: Being one base from a much bigger clone, this may be a read error. The chain combines TRBV25-1 with TRBJ2-7, with D possibly TRBD1 on 5 matching bases. Germline V gene lookup returns CDR1 MGHDK and CDR2 SYGVNS. CDR3 length: 13 residues. DNA for the CDR3: TGTGTCAGCAGTGATCCAGGGCGTGAGGAGCAGTACTTC. Translated, it gives CVSSDPGREEQYF.

This clonotype was seen a few times. The V call is TRBV28, the J call TRBJ2-1; 9 bases line up with TRBD2. V trimming: 4 bases; J trimming: 4 bases; junction bases outside the gene matches: 5. The CDR3 is 15 residues long. The germline V gene has CDR1 MDHEN and CDR2 SYDVKM. CDR3 nucleotides: TGTGCCAGCAGTTCCGGGACTAGCAGGTACAATGAGCAGTTCTTC. Protein sequence: CASSSGTSRYNEQFF.

This clonotype turned up a few times. V usage is TRBV25-1 and J usage is TRBJ2-3; 7 bases are shared with TRBD1. Trimming at V came to 1 base and at J to 1 base, leaving 5 bases not matched to a gene. The CDR3 spans 16 residues. Germline V lookup: CDR1 MGHDK, CDR2 SYGVNS. The chain's CDR3 is CASSELGGVGTDTQYF. The CDR3 nucleotides read TGTGCCAGCAGTGAATTAGGGGGCGTTGGCACAGATACGCAGTATTTT.

The chain carries TRBV19 and TRBJ2-5; TRBD2 might be the D (6 bases). The V gene's germline CDR1 is LNHDA and CDR2 SQIVND (reference sequence). Deletions cut 3 bases from V and 3 bases from J, with 14 bases between. The CDR3 sequence is 15 residues long. The CDR3 here is CASSMGLRREETQYF. The CDR3 bases are TGTGCCAGTAGTATGGGACTTCGCAGGGAAGAGACCCAGTACTTC.

This clonotype was observed a few times. V gene TRBV7-3 combines with J gene TRBJ2-5; D gene ambiguous. The length of the CDR3 is 16 residues. CDR1 and CDR2 (germline): SGHTA, FQGTGA. V lost 0 bases to trimming and J lost 1 base, with 12 bases between them. The CDR3 nucleotides are TGTGCCAGCAGCTTAACTCTGCCCATGCCCCAAGAGACCCAGTACTTC. It encodes CASSLTLPMPQETQYF.

The chain has TRBV29-1 and TRBJ1-1; 7 nucleotides agree with TRBD1. This CDR3 has 12 residues. Looked up from germline, CDR1 is SQVTM and CDR2 is ANQGSEA. The CDR3 bases are TGCAGTGGAGGGGGCTCGAACACTGAAGCTTTCTTT. This gives the protein CSGGGSNTEAFF.

The V call is TRBV20-1, the J call TRBJ2-7, with D perhaps matching TRBD2 (6 bases). CDR3 length: 12 residues. Germline lookup yields CDR1 DFQATT and CDR2 SNEGSKA (reference sequence). The DNA for the CDR3 is TGCAGCGCCGGGACTCAACCCTACGAGCAGTACTTC. Protein: CSAGTQPYEQYF.

This clonotype was counted ten times or more. Here the CDR3 DNA reads TGTGCCAGCAGCTTGGCGACAGGGATGACCGGGGAGCTGTTTTTT. Translating it yields CASSLATGMTGELFF. The gene calls are TRBV5-5 and TRBJ2-2, with TRBD1 matching 7 bases. The CDR3 extends over 15 amino acids. J gave up 5 bases and V 0 bases, and 4 bases lay outside the gene matches. Germline-derived CDR1 and CDR2 are SGHKS and YYEKEE (reference sequence).

The rearrangement joins TRBV28 to TRBJ2-1; D perhaps matches TRBD2 (5 bases). Germline assignment: CDR1 MDHEN and CDR2 SYDVKM. Between the trimmed V and J ends, which lost 6 bases and 9 bases, there was a span of 15 bases. This CDR3 region has 13 residues. CDR3 region: CASSGGRLGEQFF. DNA for the CDR3: TGTGCCAGCAGCGGAGGACGGTTGGGTGAGCAGTTCTTC.

This clonotype came up many times. V is TRBV7-2 and J is TRBJ1-2; D not resolved. This CDR3 has 14 residues. Trimming took off 1 base at V and 8 bases at J, with 14 bases between the two ends. CDR1 SGHTA and CDR2 FQGNSA come from the germline V gene. This CDR3 is CASSLGAPTWGYTF. The CDR3 coding sequence is TGTGCCAGCAGCTTAGGTGCTCCTACTTGGGGCTACACCTTC.

There are many counts of this clonotype. The V and J genes are TRBV6-2 or TRBV6-3 and TRBJ1-1; no firm D call. CDR1 and CDR2 from the germline V gene are MNHEY and SVGEGT. The CDR3 loop spans 12 amino acids. Trimming took 5 bases from V and 1 from J, leaving 5 bases between them. The CDR3 sequence is CASSDPNTEAFF. The DNA for the CDR3 is TGTGCCAGCAGTGACCCGAACACTGAAGCTTTCTTT.

Only a few counts were recorded for this clonotype. V gene TRBV28 combines with J gene TRBJ1-1; D not certain. The CDR3 loop spans 14 amino acids. From germline, CDR1 is MDHEN and CDR2 SYDVKM. Trimming cost V 7 bases and J 1 base, with 13 bases left between them. CDR3 amino acids: CASILSGRNTEAFF. For the CDR3, the DNA is TGTGCCAGCATCCTCTCGGGCAGGAACACTGAAGCTTTCTTT.